This is a list of T cell receptor beta chains from one sample in a study of shared clonotypes between healthy human individuals. The method was immunoSEQ multiplex PCR; TCRdb's version includes in-frame clones alone and lacks a portion of them. The table includes 2.3 million or so clones, 80% to 95% detected once. The sample was naive CD4+ T cells from PBMCs. These receptors originate from a young man in good health. Some clones in this sample may be carry-over from other donors' samples. CDR3s include the opening cysteine and the closing phenylalanine or tryptophan. D genes are given only for firm matches. Size values are once, few and many counts, or a class for expanded clones, and some rows have none.

abundance	v_gene	d_gene	j_gene	CDR3nt	CDR3aa
-	TRBV28	-	TRBJ1-2	TGTGCCACGGTGGGACCCCGTTATGGCTACACCTTC	CATVGPRYGYTF
-	TRBV5-1	-	TRBJ2-2	TGCGCCAGCAGTGGACAGCCGAACACCGGGGAGCTGTTTTTT	CASSGQPNTGELFF
-	TRBV4-1	-	TRBJ2-7	TGCGCCAGCAGCCAAGCCCCCGGCCAGATCTACGAGCAGTACTTC	CASSQAPGQIYEQYF
-	TRBV28	-	TRBJ2-1	TGTGCCAGCTATAACCCGGGGTACCCCTACAATGAGCAGTTCTTC	CASYNPGYPYNEQFF
-	TRBV20-1	-	TRBJ2-7	TGCAGTGCTAGGTACGGGGGCGAGCAGTACTTC	CSARYGGEQYF
-	TRBV6-1	-	TRBJ1-5	TGTGCCAGCGCGGGGGGAACTAGCAATCAGCCCCAGCATTTT	CASAGGTSNQPQHF
-	TRBV13	-	TRBJ2-7	TGTGCCAGCAGCTCCCTGGACAGCTCCTACGAGCAGTACTTC	CASSSLDSSYEQYF
-	TRBV25-1	-	TRBJ2-1	TGTGCCAGCAGTGACCCCGGTGCAGCCATGAGGAATGAGCAGTTCTTC	CASSDPGAAMRNEQFF
once	TRBV5-3	-	TRBJ2-1	TGTGCCAGAAGCTTGGGCAGATACTCCTACAATGAGCAGTTCTTC	CARSLGRYSYNEQFF
once	TRBV5-1	-	TRBJ1-1	TGCGCCAGCAGCTTGAATCCAGGGACGCACACTGAAGCTTTCTTT	CASSLNPGTHTEAFF
-	TRBV14	-	TRBJ1-2	TGTGCCAGCAGCCAAGATCAGGGAGGCTACACCTTC	CASSQDQGGYTF
-	TRBV18	-	TRBJ2-3	TGTGCCAGCTCACGGAACAGGGCAGATACGCAGTATTTT	CASSRNRADTQYF
few	TRBV5-1	-	TRBJ2-5	TGCGCCAGCAGCTTGGTGGGCAGGGGTGAGACCCAGTACTTC	CASSLVGRGETQYF
-	TRBV5-4	-	TRBJ1-1	TGTGCCAGCAGCTTGGCCGGGGGCTGGACTGAAGCTTTCTTT	CASSLAGGWTEAFF
-	TRBV11-1	-	TRBJ2-1	TGTGCCAGTCGGGCAAACAGGGCCACCTACAATGAGCAGTTCTTC	CASRANRATYNEQFF
-	TRBV5-1	TRBD2	TRBJ2-2	TGCGCCAGCAGACTAGCGGGAGTTGTTACCGGGGAGCTGTTTTTT	CASRLAGVVTGELFF
-	TRBV21-1	-	TRBJ1-1	TGTGCCAGCAGCAGCCGGGGCACTGAAGCTTTCTTT	CASSSRGTEAFF
-	TRBV9	-	TRBJ1-4	TGTGCCAGCAGCGTAGCGTCCGGGGAGGGGCTCTGGGAAAAACTGTTTTTT	CASSVASGEGLWEKLFF
-	TRBV19	-	TRBJ1-5	TGTGCCAGTAGGATAAATAGCAATCAGCCCCAGCATTTT	CASRINSNQPQHF
-	TRBV9	TRBD2	TRBJ2-3	TGTGCCAGCAGCCCTAGCGGAAGCACAGATACGCAGTATTTT	CASSPSGSTDTQYF
-	TRBV20-1	-	TRBJ1-5	TGCAGTGCTAATAAAAGGCCCCAGCATTTT	CSANKRPQHF
-	TRBV2	TRBD1	TRBJ2-1	TGTGCCAGCAGTGTTGGACAGGGGGGGAACAATGAGCAGTTCTTC	CASSVGQGGNNEQFF
-	TRBV27	TRBD1	TRBJ1-2	TGTGCCAGCAGACCAGCTGACAGGGGCGCACATGGCTACACCTTC	CASRPADRGAHGYTF
-	TRBV10-1	TRBD1	TRBJ2-7	TGCGCCAGCAGGACAGGGGGCCCCTACGAGCAGTACTTC	CASRTGGPYEQYF
-	TRBV5-5	-	TRBJ2-7	TGTGCCAGCAGCTTGGGTAGGGCCAGGGCAAACTACGAGCAGTACTTC	CASSLGRARANYEQYF
-	TRBV18	-	TRBJ2-1	TGTGCCAGCTCAAGGGGGGATGGGCAGTTCTTC	CASSRGDGQFF
-	TRBV30	TRBD1	TRBJ1-2	TGTGCCTGGAATCTAAAGGGTACAGGGGGCTCTGGCTACACCTTC	CAWNLKGTGGSGYTF
-	TRBV28	-	TRBJ1-2	TGTGCCAGCAGCCCCCCCGACAGACCCTATGGCTACACCTTC	CASSPPDRPYGYTF
once	TRBV11-1	-	TRBJ1-1	TGTGCCAGCAGCTTCCTCCGGGTGGGGGGTACTGAAGCTTTCTTT	CASSFLRVGGTEAFF
once	TRBV6-5	-	TRBJ2-1	TGTGCCAGCAGTTGGGGTAGCCAGCAGTTCTTC	CASSWGSQQFF
-	TRBV28	TRBD1	TRBJ1-2	TGTGCCAGCAGTGAACCGACGGGACAGAGTGGCTACACCTTC	CASSEPTGQSGYTF
-	TRBV29-1	-	TRBJ2-7	TGCAGCGTTGTGAGGGGACCGTCCTACGAGCAGTACTTC	CSVVRGPSYEQYF
once	TRBV2	-	TRBJ1-2	TGTGCCAGCAGTGAAACCCCAAAGGGGAGGGGGGATGGCTACACCTTC	CASSETPKGRGDGYTF
-	TRBV5-1	-	TRBJ2-7	TGCGCCAGCAGCATGATCCCAGGGGCACCGCAGTACTTC	CASSMIPGAPQYF
-	TRBV7-9	-	TRBJ2-2	TGTGCCGGACGGGACCGGGAGCTGTTTTTT	CAGRDRELFF
-	TRBV6-5	-	TRBJ1-5	TGTGCCAGCAGTTCTCCCGGCGGCAATCAGCCCCAGCATTTT	CASSSPGGNQPQHF
-	TRBV6-1	-	TRBJ2-3	TGTGCCGGCTCGGTCTGGGTGGGTAGCACAGATACGCAGTATTTT	CAGSVWVGSTDTQYF
once	TRBV6-6	TRBD1	TRBJ1-5	TGTGCCAGCAGTGGACAGGGGATTTATCAGCCCCAGCATTTT	CASSGQGIYQPQHF
-	TRBV14	-	TRBJ1-1	TGTGCCAGCAGCCAAGATGTGGCCCCGGAAGCTTTCTTT	CASSQDVAPEAFF
-	TRBV30	-	TRBJ1-2	TGTGCCTGGAGTCGGACGTCGGCTAACTATGGCTACACCTTC	CAWSRTSANYGYTF
-	TRBV5-6	-	TRBJ2-5	TGTGCCAGCAGCCCACTCAGGCTGCCAAAAGAGACCCAGTACTTC	CASSPLRLPKETQYF
-	TRBV4-1	-	TRBJ2-7	TGCGCCAGCAGCCAAGATCAATGGGCGACCAGTTTTTACGAGCAGTACTTC	CASSQDQWATSFYEQYF
-	TRBV5-1	-	TRBJ2-5	TGCGCCAGCAGCTCCAACACCAGTCAAGAGACCCAGTACTTC	CASSSNTSQETQYF
-	TRBV2	-	TRBJ2-7	TGTGCCAGCAGTGGATTATCCGTCCAGCTGAGCTCCTACGAGCAGTACTTC	CASSGLSVQLSSYEQYF
-	TRBV28	TRBD2	TRBJ2-5	TGTGCCAGCAGCCCCCGGGGGGGGAAAGAGACCCAGTACTTC	CASSPRGGKETQYF
-	TRBV28	-	TRBJ1-6	TGTGCCAGCCAACTGGGGGGGGCGAGGAATTCACCCCTCCACTTT	CASQLGGARNSPLHF
-	TRBV5-8	-	TRBJ1-2	TGTGCCAGCAGCTTAGCCACATTGGGCTACACCTTC	CASSLATLGYTF
-	TRBV11-3	-	TRBJ2-3	TGTGCCAGCAGCCTCGGCACAGATACGCAGTATTTT	CASSLGTDTQYF
once	TRBV27	-	TRBJ1-1	TGTGCCAGCAGTTTAGCCAGGGTAGTTGACACTGAAGCTTTCTTT	CASSLARVVDTEAFF
-	TRBV28	-	TRBJ1-6	TGTGCCACCAAGGGGGGGCTTGGGACACCCCTCCACTTT	CATKGGLGTPLHF
-	TRBV18	TRBD1	TRBJ1-5	TGTGCCAGCTCACCCCCAGCAGGGGGCCGCAATCAGCCCCAGCATTTT	CASSPPAGGRNQPQHF
-	TRBV7-3	-	TRBJ2-1	TGTGCCAGCAGCCATCGAACAGGAGAGCAGTTCTTC	CASSHRTGEQFF
-	TRBV7-2	-	TRBJ2-7	TGTGCCAGCAGCTTAGGAAGGGCTAGCCGCATCACCTACGAGCAGTACTTC	CASSLGRASRITYEQYF
-	TRBV28	TRBD1	TRBJ2-7	TGTGCCAGCAGTCGTCCCGGGACAGGGGTGGGAACCTACGAGCAGTACTTC	CASSRPGTGVGTYEQYF
-	TRBV19	-	TRBJ1-5	TGTGCCAGTAGTATAGGATTGCGGGCAGACACTCAGCCCCAGCATTTT	CASSIGLRADTQPQHF
-	TRBV11-2	-	TRBJ2-7	TGTGCCAGCAGCTTAGAGGGGTATGGGGTAGTCCGCCACGAGCAGTACTTC	CASSLEGYGVVRHEQYF
-	TRBV6-1	TRBD2	TRBJ2-1	TGTGCCAGCAGCGGGAGGATCTTC	CASSGRIF